This entry is about one TCR beta chain. This clone has only one observation. What antigen it recognizes has not been identified. No much larger clone is present one base from it, and per-base qualities are unavailable. The method was the immunoSEQ multiplex PCR assay. For the multiplex PCR, a mixture combining 60 forward primers for TCR Vbeta segments and 13 reverse primers for TCR Jbeta segments was used. Amplification of the CDR3 region of rearranged TCR beta genes was performed with a multiplex PCR assay on genomic DNA. Amplified TCR beta libraries were sequenced as 87-base-pair reads on the Illumina HiSeq System. From the authors' description of their analysis: In a later analysis, some 80 million unique TCR beta chains were counted across the approximately 670 repertoires, and around 11 million of these chains were shared by at least two donors. A nearest-neighbor algorithm error-corrected the raw reads and collapsed the reads into unique sequences, merging closely related sequences to remove PCR and sequencing errors. CDR3 sequences were aligned to IMGT reference sequences to assign V, D and J gene segments. For a sequence to be retained, a match of at least six nucleotides to both a V gene segment and a J gene segment was required. Rearrangements were classified as productive when the CDR3 lacked stop codons and remained in frame with V and J, and all other rearrangements were classified as non-productive. CDR3 was defined by IMGT convention, running from the second conserved V-encoded cysteine to the conserved J-encoded phenylalanine. In an earlier analysis of roughly 580 of the donors, sequences lacking an unambiguous match to a single V gene segment were excluded. An earlier analysis of some 610 of the donors called V segments functional above 56.7% productive rearrangements and segregating when the between-donor standard deviation exceeded 5%. A statistical classification framework was built to diagnose cytomegalovirus status from the catalog of TCR beta chain sequences. In a later analysis, TCR nucleotide sequences were compared against IMGT/GENE-DB human TR gene sequences so that V and J genes could be assigned. In a later analysis, CDR3 sequences and most-parsimonious VDJ recombination scenarios were assigned using the TCRdist pipeline. In a later analysis, each TCR beta chain was defined by its CDR3 amino acid sequence together with its V-gene family, and reads lacking a unique V-gene family were excluded. To address suspected cross-contamination and a sequencing artifact, a later analysis removed roughly 580 highly shared, low-generation-probability nucleotide sequences. In a later analysis, a clonal expansion index was calculated for each public chain from normalized within-repertoire ranks of inferred template counts. A later analysis computed generation probabilities with a VDJ recombination model fitted to out-of-frame rearrangements, and checked the results against IGoR. Hypergeometric tests were used in a later analysis to score TCR-TCR, TCR-HLA and TCR-CMV co-occurrence, with a repertoire-size bias correction applied to the TCR pairs. In a later analysis, false discovery rates were estimated by permuting HLA or CMV assignments 20 times. In a later analysis, co-occurring TCRs were grouped using DBSCAN, with TCRdist sequence similarity added in when clustering inside HLA-allele-positive subsets. Repertoires with fewer than 30,000 or more than 120,000 public chains, plus five repertoires with anomalous nucleotide sharing, were excluded from co-occurrence clustering. TCRdb mirrors the immuneACCESS table, restricted to in-frame sequences. Some clones are absent from its copies; in checked studies, under half trace to an unresolved V gene, and the reason for the others is unknown. From that table come the V and J calls and clone size; the DNA was used to work out D and trimming. The sample table lists under 300,000 clones, roughly 89% of them with a count of one. The ten largest clones represent roughly 4% of the sample.

This specimen belongs to a study of cytomegalovirus exposure and HLA in healthy donors (TCRdb year 2017). Context from the whole study: In an earlier analysis of under 750 of the donors, about 260 Gb of sequence data and 90 million to 120 million unique TCR beta sequences from about 179 million T cells were reported. About 330 gigabases of sequencing data and around 88 million unique TCR sequences made up an early release that covered 500 to 650 HLA-typed donors. The genetic ancestry cluster associated with self-reported Caucasian donors included about four fifths of the roughly 390 genotyped donors. The study was designed to test whether signatures of past pathogen exposure could be identified by cataloging public T cell receptors. The study profiled the T cell repertoires of 500 to 800 subjects by immunosequencing and related them to cytomegalovirus serostatus. A separate validation cohort of 100 to 150 different subjects was used in addition to the approximately 610-subject first cohort. The study combined high-throughput TCR immunosequencing, statistical association of individual TCRs with disease status, and machine learning to predict cytomegalovirus infection status. In a later analysis, previously published TCR beta repertoires from hundreds of donors were re-analyzed and high-resolution HLA genotyping was added so that TCR occurrence patterns could be studied. The later analysis used no new phenotypic data to find candidate immune exposures, relying instead on TCR beta sequences and their occurrence across donors. To decide whether each TCR beta V gene segment behaved as functional or pseudogenic, an earlier analysis of nearly 600 of the donors relied on high-throughput TCR beta sequencing. Donor age, sex, ethnicity and CMV serostatus were compiled together with the repertoire data. A later genetic analysis used genome-wide SNP genotypes for about 65% of the roughly 700 donors, treating that subset as a discovery cohort. Every discovery cohort repertoire had been produced on one sequencing platform. Class I and class II HLA loci were covered by the typing at four-digit resolution. The number of typed donors differed by locus: about 620-630 for A, B, C, DRB1 and DQB1; approximately 540 for DQA1; some 610 for DPA1; and approximately 450 for DPB1. Because of strong linkage in the cohort, roughly five DR-DQ haplotypes were treated as single units for association and clustering. Among about 400 genotyped donors of the cohort, an average of around 250,000 unique TCR beta nucleotide sequences was sequenced per donor, of which 15% to 20% were non-productive. Broader findings and caveats from the paper: Across donors, most TCR sequences were observed very rarely, whereas some public TCRs were present in many individuals. The authors suggested that the approach could potentially be extended to other disease states and immunological phenotypes. Correlated functional status among segregating V segments might reflect linkage disequilibrium, but an unknown experimental factor could not be ruled out. Because HLA typing was missing for some donors at each locus, association tests included only the typed subset. The study gave a list of 150 to 200 TCR beta chains associated with cytomegalovirus. In a later genetic analysis, fewer N-insertions in productive TCRs were reported among donors in an Asian-associated ancestry cluster than the 666-donor mean. In a later analysis, around 15,000 TCR beta sequences were associated with specific HLA alleles at a false discovery rate of 0.05. In a later analysis, TCR association rates were found to vary across HLA loci, with the most associated TCRs seen for DRB1 alleles and the fewest for HLA-C alleles. A further reported finding was that TCR beta sequences accurately predicted the HLA-A and HLA-B alleles for most subjects in the first cohort. In this cohort, only TCR beta chains were sequenced, and detectable features were limited by the absence of alpha or paired-chain data. Several of the top co-occurrence clusters appeared to be linked to parvovirus B19, influenza, CMV and Epstein-Barr virus, according to a later analysis. Because counts were too low, seventeen rarely observed V segments, including chromosome 9 orphons, were excluded from the earlier analysis of under 650 of the donors. In vitro tests confirmed that three of the cytomegalovirus-associated TCR beta chains recognize cytomegalovirus antigens. Broadly in line with IMGT annotations, most TCR beta V segments showed up in productive rearrangements about 87% or about 30% of the time in an earlier analysis of 450 to 600 of the donors. In a later genetic analysis, a missense DCLRE1C variant was associated with V-gene and J-gene trimming of TCR beta chains, and the association was replicated in an independent cohort. A cluster of highly shared sequence variants was judged likely to represent a technical artifact of the sequencing pipeline. In a later analysis, HLA-associated TCR beta chains showed more clonal expansion and lower generation probabilities than non-associated chains that were equally common. The classifier was reported to diagnose cytomegalovirus status with high specificity and sensitivity in both the original and validation cohorts. A later analysis found that most CMV-associated TCR beta chains appeared HLA-restricted, with HLA associations seemingly driven largely by CMV exposure. Presence/absence analyses assumed roughly uniform sequencing depth across donors, an assumption that may not hold. When HLA alleles, especially DR and DQ, strongly co-occurred, TCR associations were difficult to assign to individual alleles. Immune exposure information for the cohort was limited to CMV serostatus.

In total, roughly 670 healthy bone marrow donors made up the cohort. At the time of sampling, all cohort members were nominally healthy, though unrecorded immune exposures were likely present. The donor was CMV seropositive and belonged to the group of around 300 seropositive cohort members. A peripheral blood sample was collected from each donor, and TCR beta sequencing was performed on peripheral blood mononuclear cells. Genomic DNA extraction from the blood cell samples was performed with the Qiagen DNeasy Blood Extraction Kit. The sample consisted of PBMCs. This receptor was obtained from a man aged 40-49 years in good health and CMV-seropositive.

DNA sequence: TGTGCCAGCAGCTTTGGCAGGGGACGTACCCAAGAGACCCAGTACTTC. This yields the protein CASSFGRGRTQETQYF. The V gene is TRBV7-2 and the J gene is TRBJ2-5, and the D gene may be TRBD1, 6 bases matching. Via the germline V gene, CDR1 is SGHTA and CDR2 FQGNSA. V was cut back by 3 bases and J by 1 base, leaving a gap of 15 bases between them. The CDR3 spans 16 residues, from the cysteine through the phenylalanine. Solely the CDR3 DNA is kept, with 48 bases framed from the first base.